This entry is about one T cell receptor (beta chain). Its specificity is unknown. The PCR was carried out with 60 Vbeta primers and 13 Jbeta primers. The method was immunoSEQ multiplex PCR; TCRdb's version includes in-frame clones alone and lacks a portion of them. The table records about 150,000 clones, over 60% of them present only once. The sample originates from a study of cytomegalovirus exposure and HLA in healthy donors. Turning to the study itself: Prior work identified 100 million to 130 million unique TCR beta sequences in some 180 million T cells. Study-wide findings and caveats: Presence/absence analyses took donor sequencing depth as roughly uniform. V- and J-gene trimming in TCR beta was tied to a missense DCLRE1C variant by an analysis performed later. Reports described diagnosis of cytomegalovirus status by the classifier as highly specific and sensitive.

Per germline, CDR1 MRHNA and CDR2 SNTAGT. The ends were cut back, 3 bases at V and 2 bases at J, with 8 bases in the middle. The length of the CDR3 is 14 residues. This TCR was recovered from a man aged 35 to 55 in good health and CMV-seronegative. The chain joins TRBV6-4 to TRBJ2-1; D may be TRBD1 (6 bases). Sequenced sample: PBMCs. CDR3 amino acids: CASSEEGAYNEQFF. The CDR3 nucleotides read TGTGCCAGCAGTGAAGAGGGGGCCTACAATGAGCAGTTCTTC.